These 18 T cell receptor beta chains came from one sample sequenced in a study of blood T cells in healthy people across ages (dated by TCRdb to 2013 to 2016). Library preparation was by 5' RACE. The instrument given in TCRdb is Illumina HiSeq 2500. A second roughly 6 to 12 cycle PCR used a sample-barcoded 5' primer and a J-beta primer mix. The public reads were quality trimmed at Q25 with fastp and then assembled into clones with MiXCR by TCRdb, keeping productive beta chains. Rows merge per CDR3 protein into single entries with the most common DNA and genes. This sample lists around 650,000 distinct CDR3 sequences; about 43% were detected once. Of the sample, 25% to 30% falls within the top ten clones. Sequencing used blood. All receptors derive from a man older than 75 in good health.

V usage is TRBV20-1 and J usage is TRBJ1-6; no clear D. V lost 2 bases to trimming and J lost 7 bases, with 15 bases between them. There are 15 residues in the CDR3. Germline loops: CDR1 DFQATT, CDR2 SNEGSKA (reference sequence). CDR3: CSARTTALGNSPLHF. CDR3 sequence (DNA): TGCAGTGCTAGAACAACGGCGCTCGGCAATTCACCCCTCCACTTT.

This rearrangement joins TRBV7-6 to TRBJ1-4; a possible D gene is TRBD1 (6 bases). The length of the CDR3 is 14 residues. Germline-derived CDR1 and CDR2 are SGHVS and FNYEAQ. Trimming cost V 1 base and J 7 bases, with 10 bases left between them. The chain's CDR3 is CASSLGQEGEKLFF. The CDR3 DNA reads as TGTGCCAGCAGCTTAGGACAGGAAGGTGAAAAACTGTTTTTT.

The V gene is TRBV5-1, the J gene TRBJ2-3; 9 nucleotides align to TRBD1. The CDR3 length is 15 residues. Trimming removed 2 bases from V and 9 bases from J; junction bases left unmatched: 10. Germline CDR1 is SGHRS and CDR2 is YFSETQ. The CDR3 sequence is CASSLGTGWLETQYF. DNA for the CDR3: TGCGCCAGCAGCTTAGGGACAGGGTGGCTTGAGACGCAGTATTTT.

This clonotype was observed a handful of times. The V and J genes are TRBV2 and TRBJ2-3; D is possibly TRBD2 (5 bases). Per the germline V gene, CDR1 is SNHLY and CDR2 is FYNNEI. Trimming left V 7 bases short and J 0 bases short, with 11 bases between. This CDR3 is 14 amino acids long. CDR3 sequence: CASKLAYSTDTQYF. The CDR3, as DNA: TGTGCCAGCAAGCTAGCCTATAGCACAGATACGCAGTATTTT.

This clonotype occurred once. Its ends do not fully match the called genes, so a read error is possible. The CDR3 DNA reads as TGCGCCAGCAGCCGACTTTCCACTAGCGGAGCGGTCGGGGCCTACGTGCAGTACTTC. The encoded protein is CASSRLSTSGAVGAYVQYF. V usage is TRBV5-1 and J usage is TRBJ2-7; 8 positions agree with TRBD2. The CDR3 totals 19 residues. CDR1 and CDR2 from the germline V gene are SGHRS and YFSETQ. The entire variable domain, with the rest obtained from reference TRBV5-1 and TRBJ2-7, is as follows: KAGVTQTPRYLIKTRGQQVTLSCSPISGHRSVSWYQQTPGQGLQFLFEYFSETQRNKGNFPGRFSGRQFSNSRSEMNVSTLELGDSALYLCASSRLSTSGAVGAYVQYFGPGTRLTVT.

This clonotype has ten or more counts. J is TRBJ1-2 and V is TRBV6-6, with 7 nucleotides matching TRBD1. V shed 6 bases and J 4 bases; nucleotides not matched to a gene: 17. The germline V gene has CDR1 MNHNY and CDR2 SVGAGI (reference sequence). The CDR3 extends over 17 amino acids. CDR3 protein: CASRNGGRDRSSYGYTF. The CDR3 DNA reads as TGTGCCAGCAGGAACGGCGGCCGGGACAGAAGTTCCTATGGCTACACCTTC.

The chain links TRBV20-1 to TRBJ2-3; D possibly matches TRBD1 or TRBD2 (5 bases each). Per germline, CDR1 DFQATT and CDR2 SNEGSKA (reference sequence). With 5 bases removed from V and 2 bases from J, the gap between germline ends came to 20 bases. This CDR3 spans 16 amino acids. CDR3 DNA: TGCAGTGCTGGACTCTCCGGGACCAGCTACACAGATACGCAGTATTTT. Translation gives CSAGLSGTSYTDTQYF.

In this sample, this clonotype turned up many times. In nucleotides, the CDR3 is TGTGCCAGCCAACGTGGACGGGAGACCCAGTACTTC. Its protein product is CASQRGRETQYF. The genes are TRBV28 and TRBJ2-5, with D uncertain. CDR1 MDHEN and CDR2 SYDVKM come from the germline V gene. CDR3 length: 12 residues. V was pared by 8 bases and J by 5 bases, with 12 bases between.

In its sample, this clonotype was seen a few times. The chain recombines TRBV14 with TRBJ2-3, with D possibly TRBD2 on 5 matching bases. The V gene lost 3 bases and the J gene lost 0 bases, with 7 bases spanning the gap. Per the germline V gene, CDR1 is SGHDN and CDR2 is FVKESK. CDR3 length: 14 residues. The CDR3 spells CASSQDSSTDTQYF. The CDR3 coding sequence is TGTGCCAGCAGCCAGGACTCGAGCACAGATACGCAGTATTTT.

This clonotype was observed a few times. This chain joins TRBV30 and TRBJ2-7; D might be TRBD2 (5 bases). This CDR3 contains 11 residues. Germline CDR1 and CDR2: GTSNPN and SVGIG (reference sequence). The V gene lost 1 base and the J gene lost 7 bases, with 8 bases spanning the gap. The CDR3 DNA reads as TGTGCCTGGAGTGCTAGGGAGGAGCAGTACTTC. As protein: CAWSAREEQYF. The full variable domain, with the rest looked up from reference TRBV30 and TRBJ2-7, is SQTIHQWPATLVQPVGSPLSLECTVEGTSNPNLYWYRQAAGRGLQLLFYSVGIGQISSEVPQNLSASRPQDRQFILSSKKLLLSDSGFYLCAWSAREEQYFGPGTRLTVT.

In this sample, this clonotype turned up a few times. In DNA, the CDR3 is TGTGCCAGCAGCTCCCCCCACGTTGTTCAAGAGACCCAGTACTTC. Translated: CASSSPHVVQETQYF. The chain is built from TRBV28 and TRBJ2-5; D is ambiguous. The CDR3 is 15 residues long. Between the trimmed V and J ends, which lost 6 bases and 2 bases, there was a span of 16 bases. CDR1 and CDR2 from the germline V gene are MDHEN and SYDVKM.

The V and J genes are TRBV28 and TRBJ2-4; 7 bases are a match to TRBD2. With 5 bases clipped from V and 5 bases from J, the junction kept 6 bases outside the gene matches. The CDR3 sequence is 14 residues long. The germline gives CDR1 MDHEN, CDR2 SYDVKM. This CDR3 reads CASSGPGGQNIQYF. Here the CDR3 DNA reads TGTGCCAGCAGTGGGCCGGGGGGTCAAAACATTCAGTACTTC.

This CDR3 is CAWSLGRITEAFF. For the CDR3, the DNA is TGTGCCTGGAGTCTCGGACGGATCACTGAAGCTTTCTTT. The chain recombines TRBV30 with TRBJ1-1, with unresolved D. Germline loops: CDR1 GTSNPN, CDR2 SVGIG (reference sequence). The CDR3 has 13 residues. V shed 2 bases and J shed 4 bases, with 11 bases lying between them.

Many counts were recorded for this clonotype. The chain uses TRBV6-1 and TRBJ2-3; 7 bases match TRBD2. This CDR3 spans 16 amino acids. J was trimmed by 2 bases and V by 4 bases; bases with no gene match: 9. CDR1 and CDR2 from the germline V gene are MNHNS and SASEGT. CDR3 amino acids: CASSGMAGVNTDTQYF. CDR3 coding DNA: TGTGCCAGCAGTGGAATGGCGGGAGTGAACACAGATACGCAGTATTTT.

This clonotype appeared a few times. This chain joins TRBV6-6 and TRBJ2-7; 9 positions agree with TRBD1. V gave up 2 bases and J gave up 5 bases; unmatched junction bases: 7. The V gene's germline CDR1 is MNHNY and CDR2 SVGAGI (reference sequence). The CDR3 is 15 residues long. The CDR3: CASSYPGQGGDEQYF. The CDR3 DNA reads TGTGCCAGCAGTTACCCGGGACAGGGAGGGGACGAGCAGTACTTC.

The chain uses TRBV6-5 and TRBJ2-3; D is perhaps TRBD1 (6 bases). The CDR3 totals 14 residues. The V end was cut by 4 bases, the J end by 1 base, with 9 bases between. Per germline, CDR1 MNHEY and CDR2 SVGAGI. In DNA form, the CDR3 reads TGTGCCAGCAGTTTCGGACAGCGCACAGATACGCAGTATTTT. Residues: CASSFGQRTDTQYF.

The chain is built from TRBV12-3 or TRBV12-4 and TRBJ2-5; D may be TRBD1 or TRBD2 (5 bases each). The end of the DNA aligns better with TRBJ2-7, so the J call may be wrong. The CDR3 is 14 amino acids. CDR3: CASTYGANPYEQYF. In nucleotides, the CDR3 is TGTGCCTCGACTTACGGGGCAAACCCGTACGAGCAGTACTTC.

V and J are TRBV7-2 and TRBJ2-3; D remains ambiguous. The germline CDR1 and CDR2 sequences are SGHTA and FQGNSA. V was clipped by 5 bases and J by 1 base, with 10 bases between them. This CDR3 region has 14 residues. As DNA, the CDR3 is TGTGCCAGCAGCCCCGAGGCCGGCACAGATACGCAGTATTTT. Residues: CASSPEAGTDTQYF.